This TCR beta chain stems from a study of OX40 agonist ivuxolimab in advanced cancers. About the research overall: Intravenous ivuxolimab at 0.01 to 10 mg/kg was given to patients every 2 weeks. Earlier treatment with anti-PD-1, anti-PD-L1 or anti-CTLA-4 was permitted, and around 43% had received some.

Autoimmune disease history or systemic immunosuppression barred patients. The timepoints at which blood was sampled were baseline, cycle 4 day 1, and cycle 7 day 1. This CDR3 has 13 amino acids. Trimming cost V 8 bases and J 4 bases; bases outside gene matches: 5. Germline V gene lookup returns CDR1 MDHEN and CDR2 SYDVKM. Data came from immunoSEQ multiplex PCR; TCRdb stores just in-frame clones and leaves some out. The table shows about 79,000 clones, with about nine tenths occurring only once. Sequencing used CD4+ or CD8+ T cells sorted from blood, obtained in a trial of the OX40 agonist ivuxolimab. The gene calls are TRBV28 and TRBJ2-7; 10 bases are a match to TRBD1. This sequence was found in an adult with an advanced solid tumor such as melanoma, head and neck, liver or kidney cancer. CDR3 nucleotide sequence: TGTGCCAGCGGGGGACAGGGGATATACGAGCAGTACTTC. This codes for CASGGQGIYEQYF.